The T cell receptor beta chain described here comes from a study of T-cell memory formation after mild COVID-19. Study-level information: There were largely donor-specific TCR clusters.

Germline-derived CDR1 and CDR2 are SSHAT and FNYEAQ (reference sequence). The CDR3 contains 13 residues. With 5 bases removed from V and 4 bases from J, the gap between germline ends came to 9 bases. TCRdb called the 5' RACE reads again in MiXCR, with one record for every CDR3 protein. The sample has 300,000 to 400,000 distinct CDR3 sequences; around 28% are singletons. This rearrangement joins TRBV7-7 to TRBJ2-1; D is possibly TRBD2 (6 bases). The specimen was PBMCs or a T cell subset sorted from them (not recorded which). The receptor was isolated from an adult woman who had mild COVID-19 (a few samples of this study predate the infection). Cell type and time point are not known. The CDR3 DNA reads TGTGCCAGCAGCGACGGGGGATACAATGAGCAGTTCTTC. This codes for CASSDGGYNEQFF.